The entry that follows covers one T cell receptor (beta chain) sequence. Its antigen remains unidentified. One base away there is no much larger clone; base qualities are not given. Collaborating institutions collected whole blood in K2EDTA tubes following their own protocols. For TCRbeta analysis, collaborator samples were shipped as frozen whole blood, as isolated PBMCs, or as DNA extracted from either sample type. The CDR3 goes from the cysteine to the phenylalanine over 15 residues. Only CDR3 DNA is held: 45 bases, read in frame from base 1. V is trimmed back by 3 bases and J by 0 bases, and the junction contains 5 bases that no gene match accounts for. Based on the germline V gene, the CDR1 and CDR2 sequences are SGHDT and YYEEEE. The data were taken from a study of blood T cell repertoires in COVID-19 (dated by TCRdb to the early 2020s). For context, the study as a whole: Samples covering the acute and convalescent phases of COVID-19 were provided by collaborators in the United States, Italy and Spain. The repertoires were made available in a free public database intended to serve as a resource for research on the immune response to SARS-CoV-2. Samples were obtained from the ongoing ImmuneRACE study (first 160 participants) and from about 1,300 subjects provided by 6 global collaborators. Deeply sampled blood TCRbeta repertoires from subjects exposed to, actively infected with, or recovered from COVID-19 were included in the dataset. Where HLA class I and class II types were available, the types were taken from metadata supplied by the sample provider, not from assay-based typing. The sample metadata nearly always contained a de-identified subject ID, COVID-19 status, age in years and sex. The prospective study material was composed of cDNA or gDNA derived from T cells, B-cell-depleted T cells, or PBMCs. Broader findings and caveats from the paper: Clinical and demographic metadata were provided uncurated, with the amount varying by source and participant.

TCRbeta CDR3 regions were amplified from genomic DNA by means of the immunoSEQ Assay, a bias-controlled multiplex PCR. Regarding the original processing steps: Within the assay, amplification of reference gene primers was used to estimate how many nucleated cells each sample contained. Sequence reads were collapsed and filtered to measure the absolute abundance of every unique TCRbeta CDR3 rearrangement. For each sample, productive Simpson clonality was calculated by taking the square root of Simpson's diversity index across productive rearrangements. Imported from immuneACCESS, the table was reduced by TCRdb to in-frame sequences with V and J called. These copies leave out some clones; in studies compared against another copy, an unresolved V gene accounts for under half, and the cause of the remainder is not known. The V and J calls and clone size were taken over from that table, and D and trimming were inferred from the DNA. This sample lists approximately 110,000 clones; 85% to 90% were detected once. About 3.9% of the sample lies in the top ten.

The V gene is TRBV5-6 and the J gene is TRBJ1-1; TRBD1 lines up with 7 middle nucleotides. Material for sequencing was peripheral blood. This receptor was obtained from a man between 45 and 60 years old with acute or convalescent COVID-19. The nucleotide sequence reads as follows: TGTGCCAGCAGCTGGGGGACAGCGGTGAACACTGAAGCTTTCTTT. It specifies CASSWGTAVNTEAFF. Joined to the reference TRBV5-6 and TRBJ1-1 proteins, this CDR3 gives the full variable domain: DAGVTQSPTHLIKTRGQQVTLRCSPKSGHDTVSWYQQALGQGPQFIFQYYEEEERQRGNFPDRFSGHQFPNYSSELNVNALLLGDSALYLCASSWGTAVNTEAFFGQGTRLTVV.